This entry is about one TCR beta chain. Germline V gives CDR1 SGHNT, CDR2 YYREEE (reference sequence). This CDR3 region has 15 residues. V gave up 6 bases and J gave up 1 base; unmatched junction bases: 9. The data were taken from a study of cytomegalovirus exposure and HLA in healthy donors. Both 60 Vbeta primers and 13 Jbeta primers went into the PCR. Repertoires were generated with immunoSEQ multiplex PCR, while TCRdb's copy carries only in-frame clones and drops some. The repertoire holds 200,000 to 250,000 clones, with over 75% as singletons. The sample comprised PBMCs. The source of this sequence is a human donor in good health. The chain combines TRBV5-4 with TRBJ1-1; 7 positions match TRBD1. The CDR3 reads CASTKSRDRNTEAFF. CDR3 sequence (DNA): TGTGCCAGCACCAAATCCCGGGACAGGAACACTGAAGCTTTCTTT.